The rows below give T cell receptor beta chains drawn from one sample of a study of PD-1 blockade in mismatch repair-deficient tumors. TCRdb's copy holds only in-frame clones and misses some; the assay was immunoSEQ multiplex PCR. Of 45,000 to 60,000 clones listed, approximately 78% are singletons. The sequenced sample was peripheral blood, obtained 4 weeks after starting pembrolizumab. These receptors all stem from an adult with mismatch repair-deficient cancer. The CDR3 runs from the conserved cysteine through the conserved F or W. A D gene is named only where the DNA matches it firmly. The listing skips clone size in some rows; elsewhere it reads once, few, many or a size class.

V: TRBV30
length: 12
size: .
J: TRBJ1-1
D: .
CDR3: CAWSLPSPEAFF
DNA: TGTGCCTGGAGTCTCCCAAGCCCCGAAGCTTTCTTT

V: TRBV29-1
length: 13
size: .
J: TRBJ2-2
D: .
CDR3: CSVGQANTGELFF
DNA: TGCAGCGTTGGTCAGGCAAACACCGGGGAGCTGTTTTTT

V: TRBV2
length: 14
size: once
J: TRBJ2-1
D: TRBD1
CDR3: CASRDRFLLNEQFF
DNA: TGTGCCAGCAGGGACAGGTTCCTTCTCAATGAGCAGTTCTTC

V: TRBV9
length: 14
size: .
J: TRBJ1-3
D: .
CDR3: CASTPGGSGNTIYF
DNA: TGTGCCAGCACCCCGGGAGGCTCTGGAAACACCATATATTTT

V: TRBV2
length: 15
size: few
J: TRBJ2-6
D: TRBD1
CDR3: CASSGDRAGANVLTF
DNA: TGTGCCAGCAGTGGAGACAGGGCTGGGGCCAACGTCCTGACTTTC

V: TRBV29-1
length: 13
size: .
J: TRBJ2-2
D: .
CDR3: CSVESINTGELFF
DNA: TGCAGCGTTGAATCAATCAACACCGGGGAGCTGTTTTTT

V: TRBV19
length: 12
size: .
J: TRBJ1-1
D: TRBD1
CDR3: CASMGQTFEAFF
DNA: TGTGCCAGTATGGGACAGACATTTGAAGCTTTCTTT

V: TRBV7-8
length: 15
size: few
J: TRBJ1-4
D: TRBD1
CDR3: CASSLGDRDREKLFF
DNA: TGTGCCAGCAGTCTAGGAGACAGGGATCGCGAAAAACTGTTTTTT

V: TRBV18
length: 13
size: few
J: TRBJ1-5
D: .
CDR3: CASSPDSNQPQHF
DNA: TGTGCCAGCTCACCAGATAGCAATCAGCCCCAGCATTTT

V: TRBV5-4
length: 15
size: .
J: TRBJ2-1
D: .
CDR3: CASSLDSRSNNEQFF
DNA: TGTGCCAGCAGCTTGGATTCGCGGTCCAACAATGAGCAGTTCTTC

V: TRBV12-1
length: 17
size: once
J: TRBJ2-1
D: .
CDR3: CASSLTPDGLGYNEQFF
DNA: TGTGCCAGCAGCTTGACCCCGGACGGACTTGGGTACAATGAGCAGTTCTTC

V: TRBV2
length: 15
size: .
J: TRBJ1-5
D: .
CDR3: CASSEKGAAGQPQHF
DNA: TGTGCCAGCAGTGAAAAAGGGGCCGCCGGGCAGCCCCAGCATTTT

V: TRBV19
length: 15
size: .
J: TRBJ1-2
D: .
CDR3: CASSIMGREGYGYTF
DNA: TGTGCCAGTAGTATAATGGGACGGGAGGGCTATGGCTACACCTTC

V: TRBV7-7
length: 14
size: .
J: TRBJ2-2
D: TRBD1
CDR3: CASSRDRAAGELFF
DNA: TGTGCTAGCAGCCGGGACAGGGCAGCCGGGGAGCTGTTTTTT

V: TRBV6-1
length: 13
size: .
J: TRBJ2-3
D: .
CDR3: CASSDRHTDTQYF
DNA: TGTGCCAGCAGTGACAGACACACAGATACGCAGTATTTT

V: TRBV19
length: 18
size: .
J: TRBJ2-1
D: TRBD1
CDR3: CASSIMYGQGLIYNEQFF
DNA: TGTGCCAGTAGTATAATGTACGGACAGGGATTAATATACAATGAGCAGTTCTTC

V: TRBV6-1
length: 14
size: .
J: TRBJ2-1
D: TRBD1
CDR3: CASRGQGGTNEQFF
DNA: TGTGCCAGCAGGGGACAGGGAGGGACGAATGAGCAGTTCTTC

V: TRBV19
length: 14
size: few
J: TRBJ2-1
D: TRBD1
CDR3: CASRRQGRDNEQFF
DNA: TGTGCCAGTAGGCGACAGGGCCGTGACAATGAGCAGTTCTTC

V: TRBV2
length: 15
size: .
J: TRBJ2-1
D: TRBD1
CDR3: CASKTGQGPYNEQFF
DNA: TGTGCCAGCAAGACGGGACAGGGACCCTACAATGAGCAGTTCTTC

V: TRBV19
length: 12
size: .
J: TRBJ2-1
D: .
CDR3: CASSQQNTEQFF
DNA: TGTGCCAGTAGTCAGCAGAACACTGAGCAGTTCTTC

V: TRBV18
length: 18
size: .
J: TRBJ2-4
D: TRBD1
CDR3: CASSAGQGRALAKNIQYF
DNA: TGTGCCAGCTCAGCTGGACAGGGCAGAGCTTTAGCCAAAAACATTCAGTACTTC

V: TRBV9
length: 14
size: .
J: TRBJ2-1
D: .
CDR3: CASSVALAINEQFF
DNA: TGTGCCAGCAGCGTAGCACTAGCCATAAATGAGCAGTTCTTC

V: TRBV27
length: 21
size: .
J: TRBJ2-7
D: TRBD2
CDR3: CASSAGEGATGTSGRVYEQYF
DNA: TGTGCCAGCAGTGCGGGGGAAGGTGCTACCGGGACTAGCGGGAGGGTTTACGAGCAGTACTTC

V: TRBV5-1
length: 15
size: .
J: TRBJ2-5
D: TRBD2
CDR3: CASSLAASGSETQYF
DNA: TGCGCCAGCAGCTTGGCAGCTAGCGGGAGCGAGACCCAGTACTTC

V: TRBV5-5
length: 14
size: once
J: TRBJ1-2
D: .
CDR3: CASSFLSHDGGYTF
DNA: TGTGCCAGCAGCTTCCTCTCCCACGATGGTGGCTACACCTTC

V: TRBV7-6
length: 17
size: .
J: TRBJ1-2
D: .
CDR3: CASSPSGGGQVGRGYTF
DNA: TGTGCCAGCAGCCCATCAGGCGGGGGTCAGGTTGGTAGAGGCTACACCTTC

V: TRBV5-1
length: 14
size: once
J: TRBJ1-1
D: .
CDR3: CASSFPTGNTEAFF
DNA: TGCGCCAGCAGCTTTCCAACGGGGAACACTGAAGCTTTCTTT

V: TRBV4-1
length: 16
size: .
J: TRBJ2-7
D: .
CDR3: CASSPPSGAGSYEQYF
DNA: TGCGCCAGCAGCCCGCCTTCGGGGGCCGGCTCCTACGAGCAGTACTTC

V: TRBV5-4
length: 13
size: once
J: TRBJ2-5
D: .
CDR3: CASSLNRLETQYF
DNA: TGTGCCAGCAGCTTGAACCGCTTAGAGACCCAGTACTTC

V: TRBV7-9
length: 16
size: .
J: TRBJ2-5
D: .
CDR3: CASSFLVGRYQETQYF
DNA: TGTGCCAGCAGCTTTTTGGTCGGCCGATACCAAGAGACCCAGTACTTC

V: TRBV11-3
length: 12
size: .
J: TRBJ2-1
D: .
CDR3: CASSQGLNEQFF
DNA: TGTGCCAGCAGCCAGGGACTCAATGAGCAGTTCTTC

V: TRBV5-4
length: 10
size: few
J: TRBJ2-7
D: .
CDR3: CASSIYEQYF
DNA: TGTGCCAGCAGCATTTACGAGCAGTACTTC

V: TRBV11-1
length: 15
size: .
J: TRBJ2-1
D: .
CDR3: CASSSTLSSYNEQFF
DNA: TGTGCCAGCAGCTCTACCTTGAGCTCCTACAATGAGCAGTTCTTC

V: TRBV5-8
length: 14
size: .
J: TRBJ2-1
D: .
CDR3: CASSKDSAYNEQFF
DNA: TGTGCCAGCAGCAAGGACAGCGCCTACAATGAGCAGTTCTTC

V: TRBV11-1
length: 14
size: .
J: TRBJ2-4
D: .
CDR3: CASSLSGTANIQYF
DNA: TGTGCCAGCAGCTTGTCAGGGACGGCAAACATTCAGTACTTC

V: TRBV5-1
length: 15
size: .
J: TRBJ2-7
D: TRBD1
CDR3: CASSEGQVGSFEQYF
DNA: TGCGCCAGCAGCGAAGGACAGGTGGGATCATTCGAGCAGTACTTC

V: TRBV18
length: 16
size: .
J: TRBJ2-3
D: TRBD1
CDR3: CASSPILGQEGNTQYF
DNA: TGTGCCAGCTCACCTATATTAGGACAGGAAGGAAATACGCAGTATTTT

V: TRBV6-5
length: 14
size: .
J: TRBJ2-7
D: .
CDR3: CASNSAQAPSEQYF
DNA: TGTGCCAGCAACTCAGCTCAGGCCCCGAGCGAGCAGTACTTC

V: TRBV27
length: 15
size: .
J: TRBJ1-2
D: .
CDR3: CASRHEAAGDYGYTF
DNA: TGTGCCAGCCGTCATGAGGCGGCAGGCGACTATGGCTACACCTTC

V: TRBV19
length: 14
size: .
J: TRBJ2-3
D: TRBD1
CDR3: CASKPDRVTDTQYF
DNA: TGTGCCAGTAAACCGGACAGGGTCACAGATACGCAGTATTTT

V: TRBV27
length: 18
size: .
J: TRBJ2-1
D: TRBD2
CDR3: CASSLLRPGSGAYNEQFF
DNA: TGTGCCAGCAGTTTATTGCGCCCCGGTAGCGGGGCCTACAATGAGCAGTTCTTC

V: TRBV10-3
length: 13
size: few
J: TRBJ1-4
D: .
CDR3: CAISESINEKLFF
DNA: TGTGCCATCAGTGAGTCTATTAATGAAAAACTGTTTTTT

V: TRBV29-1
length: 17
size: .
J: TRBJ1-2
D: .
CDR3: CSVEPMATGSVSYGYTF
DNA: TGCAGCGTTGAACCTATGGCGACAGGAAGTGTTTCTTATGGCTACACCTTC

V: TRBV6-5
length: 13
size: .
J: TRBJ2-7
D: .
CDR3: CASRPHSPYEQYF
DNA: TGTGCCAGCAGGCCACACTCCCCCTACGAGCAGTACTTC

V: TRBV7-2
length: 14
size: .
J: TRBJ2-3
D: .
CDR3: CASSLQGGSDTQYF
DNA: TGTGCCAGCAGCTTACAGGGAGGATCAGATACGCAGTATTTT

V: TRBV5-5
length: 16
size: .
J: TRBJ1-1
D: .
CDR3: CASSPVGGGGNTEAFF
DNA: TGTGCCAGCAGCCCGGTAGGTGGCGGGGGGAACACTGAAGCTTTCTTT

V: TRBV7-2
length: 15
size: .
J: TRBJ1-3
D: TRBD1
CDR3: CASSLRGTGGNTIYF
DNA: TGTGCCAGCAGCTTACGCGGGACAGGCGGAAACACCATATATTTT

V: TRBV5-1
length: 15
size: few
J: TRBJ1-4
D: TRBD1
CDR3: CASSQTGTGGEKLFF
DNA: TGCGCCAGCAGCCAGACCGGTACAGGGGGTGAAAAACTGTTTTTT

V: TRBV7-9
length: 13
size: .
J: TRBJ2-5
D: TRBD1
CDR3: CASSFHRGETQYF
DNA: TGTGCCAGCAGCTTTCACAGGGGAGAGACCCAGTACTTC

V: TRBV5-6
length: 15
size: .
J: TRBJ1-1
D: .
CDR3: CASSSLQGWNTEAFF
DNA: TGTGCCAGCTCTTCATTACAGGGATGGAACACTGAAGCTTTCTTT

V: TRBV10-3
length: 19
size: once
J: TRBJ2-1
D: TRBD2
CDR3: CAISESTSGRYVSYNEQFF
DNA: TGTGCCATCAGTGAGTCTACTAGCGGGAGGTATGTCTCCTACAATGAGCAGTTCTTC

V: TRBV29-1
length: 13
size: .
J: TRBJ1-1
D: TRBD1
CDR3: CSVDRGMNTEAFF
DNA: TGCAGCGTCGACAGGGGGATGAACACTGAAGCTTTCTTT

V: TRBV5-1
length: 15
size: .
J: TRBJ2-1
D: TRBD2
CDR3: CASSPSGGRGFEQFF
DNA: TGCGCCAGCAGCCCTTCGGGCGGGAGGGGTTTTGAGCAGTTCTTC

V: TRBV28
length: 16
size: .
J: TRBJ1-2
D: .
CDR3: CASSLSGWRASYGYTF
DNA: TGTGCCAGCAGTTTAAGTGGGTGGCGGGCCAGCTATGGCTACACCTTC

V: TRBV27
length: 14
size: .
J: TRBJ2-7
D: .
CDR3: CASSFGGGRYEQYF
DNA: TGTGCCAGCAGTTTTGGAGGGGGTAGATACGAGCAGTACTTC

V: TRBV30
length: 15
size: .
J: TRBJ1-2
D: TRBD1
CDR3: CAWSLGTGANYGYTF
DNA: TGTGCCTGGAGCCTCGGGACAGGGGCGAACTATGGCTACACCTTC

V: TRBV7-9
length: 15
size: once
J: TRBJ2-7
D: TRBD2
CDR3: CASSVTGTSGYEQYF
DNA: TGTGCCAGCAGCGTAACCGGGACTAGCGGTTACGAGCAGTACTTC